A selection of T cell receptor beta chains follows, all from one sample in a study of T cell responses to AZD1222 COVID-19 vaccine. The data were produced by immunoSEQ multiplex PCR, yet TCRdb's version contains in-frame clones alone and is incomplete. The sample includes about 100,000 clones, about 90% seen only once; the top ten take approximately 15%. The input for sequencing was peripheral blood, taken on day 0 of AZD1222 vaccination. Receptors originate from an adult in good health. Each CDR3 is given with its conserved first and last residue. A D gene is named only where the DNA matches it firmly. The listing skips clone size in some rows; elsewhere it reads once, few, many or a size class.

d_gene: TRBD1
abundance: -
v_gene: TRBV5-1
j_gene: TRBJ1-6
CDR3aa: CASSPGQGNSPLHF
CDR3nt: TGCGCCAGCAGCCCGGGACAGGGGAATTCACCCCTCCACTTT

d_gene: TRBD2
abundance: -
v_gene: TRBV5-1
j_gene: TRBJ2-3
CDR3aa: CASSLAGAREGRNTQYF
CDR3nt: TGCGCCAGCAGCTTGGCCGGGGCCCGGGAGGGCCGGAATACGCAGTATTTT

d_gene: -
abundance: once
v_gene: TRBV9
j_gene: TRBJ1-2
CDR3aa: CASSVGGDGNYGYTF
CDR3nt: TGTGCCAGCAGCGTAGGGGGCGACGGAAACTATGGCTACACCTTC

d_gene: -
abundance: -
v_gene: TRBV14
j_gene: TRBJ1-2
CDR3aa: CASSRAGVNYGYTF
CDR3nt: TGTGCCAGCAGCCGAGCAGGGGTTAACTATGGCTACACCTTC

d_gene: TRBD1
abundance: -
v_gene: TRBV11-2
j_gene: TRBJ1-2
CDR3aa: CASSEQGVGYGYTF
CDR3nt: TGTGCCAGCAGCGAGCAGGGGGTCGGGTATGGCTACACCTTC

d_gene: -
abundance: -
v_gene: TRBV30
j_gene: TRBJ2-6
CDR3aa: CAWGGPNSGANVLTF
CDR3nt: TGTGCCTGGGGCGGACCCAACTCTGGGGCCAACGTCCTGACTTTC

d_gene: TRBD1
abundance: -
v_gene: TRBV11-3
j_gene: TRBJ2-7
CDR3aa: CASSLGGQGAHREQYF
CDR3nt: TGTGCCAGCAGCTTAGGCGGACAGGGGGCGCATCGCGAGCAGTACTTC

d_gene: -
abundance: -
v_gene: TRBV12-5
j_gene: TRBJ2-2
CDR3aa: CASGSTVDRFLGELFF
CDR3nt: TGTGCTAGTGGTTCGACCGTGGATCGTTTTCTTGGGGAGCTGTTTTTT

d_gene: TRBD2
abundance: -
v_gene: TRBV28
j_gene: TRBJ2-3
CDR3aa: CASSRGTSGRGGSIKRDTQYF
CDR3nt: TGTGCCAGCAGCCGTGGGACTAGCGGGAGAGGGGGGTCAATAAAACGGGATACGCAGTATTTT

d_gene: -
abundance: -
v_gene: TRBV2
j_gene: TRBJ1-2
CDR3aa: CASMGLIGYPTNYGYTF
CDR3nt: TGTGCCAGCATGGGGTTGATTGGGTATCCCACTAACTATGGCTACACCTTC

d_gene: TRBD2
abundance: -
v_gene: TRBV3-1/TRBV3-2
j_gene: TRBJ2-5
CDR3aa: CASSQEGLVETQYF
CDR3nt: TGTGCCAGCAGCCAAGAAGGACTAGTCGAGACCCAGTACTTC

d_gene: -
abundance: -
v_gene: TRBV19
j_gene: TRBJ2-7
CDR3aa: CASSWGLDGYEQYF
CDR3nt: TGTGCCAGTAGCTGGGGACTGGATGGTTACGAGCAGTACTTC

d_gene: TRBD1
abundance: -
v_gene: TRBV11-2
j_gene: TRBJ1-3
CDR3aa: CASSSPGQGARNTIYF
CDR3nt: TGTGCCAGCAGCTCACCGGGACAGGGGGCCAGAAACACCATATATTTT

d_gene: -
abundance: -
v_gene: TRBV27
j_gene: TRBJ1-2
CDR3aa: CASSGLNYGYTF
CDR3nt: TGTGCCAGCAGTGGACTTAACTATGGCTACACCTTC

d_gene: -
abundance: -
v_gene: TRBV7-9
j_gene: TRBJ2-7
CDR3aa: CASSPGLGTDPYEQYF
CDR3nt: TGTGCCAGCAGCCCGGGACTCGGGACGGACCCCTACGAGCAGTACTTC

d_gene: -
abundance: -
v_gene: TRBV7-9
j_gene: TRBJ2-3
CDR3aa: CASSDGNRRADTQYF
CDR3nt: TGTGCCAGCAGCGACGGGAACCGCCGCGCAGATACGCAGTATTTT

d_gene: TRBD1
abundance: -
v_gene: TRBV28
j_gene: TRBJ2-2
CDR3aa: CASSRGRGPKNTGELFF
CDR3nt: TGTGCCAGCAGTCGGGGCAGGGGGCCCAAGAACACCGGGGAGCTGTTTTTT

d_gene: TRBD1
abundance: once
v_gene: TRBV10-3
j_gene: TRBJ2-5
CDR3aa: CAIRMTGAQETQYF
CDR3nt: TGTGCCATCAGAATGACAGGGGCCCAAGAGACCCAGTACTTC

d_gene: TRBD2
abundance: -
v_gene: TRBV27
j_gene: TRBJ2-1
CDR3aa: CASSSGLAVVNEQFF
CDR3nt: TGTGCCAGCAGCAGCGGACTAGCGGTAGTAAATGAGCAGTTCTTC

d_gene: -
abundance: few
v_gene: TRBV7-3
j_gene: TRBJ1-3
CDR3aa: CASRPRGHTIYF
CDR3nt: TGTGCCAGCAGACCCCGCGGGCACACCATATATTTT